This T cell receptor beta chain emerged from a study of beta chain features in type 1 diabetes. This clone was detected only a few times. Its antigen remains unknown. Sorting with CD45RO/CCR7/CD25/CD127/CD95/CD27 yielded naive, central memory, regulatory and stem-like memory CD4+ cells. What was sequenced were expressed TCRB transcripts, since all of the isolated RNA had been reverse transcribed. Using immunoSEQ multiplex PCR, the repertoire was profiled, and TCRdb retains in-frame clones only, with some absent. The sample consists of about 180,000 clones, about 13% of them appearing once. The CDR3 is made up of 17 amino acids. With 3 bases removed from V and 0 bases from J, the gap between germline ends came to 15 bases. CDR1 and CDR2 from the germline V gene are SGDLS and YYNGEE. General study results and limits: PCR, the amplification step, might favor shorter templates, equally in patients and controls.

Sequencing was carried out using central memory CD4+ T cells from blood. The clonotype originates from a woman aged 18-29 years in good health. The chain joins TRBV9 to TRBJ1-4; possible D gene TRBD1, 5 bases. As DNA, the CDR3 is TGTGCCAGCAGCGGACGCGAGGGGAGGGCAACTAATGAAAAACTGTTTTTT. Its translation is CASSGREGRATNEKLFF.